This TCR beta chain is from a study of follicular helper T cells after annual influenza vaccination. Measured with immunoSEQ multiplex PCR; TCRdb has only the in-frame clones, and not every one. Seen here are about 14,000 clones, 75% to 80% observed once, and the top ten hold roughly 0.42%. Stated time point: 2015-2016 season, pre-vaccination. Germline lookup yields CDR1 SGHTA and CDR2 FQGNSA. The CDR3 has 15 residues. Trimming pared 4 bases from V and 9 bases from J, leaving 19 bases between. The TCR was taken from an adult who received the influenza vaccine. The rearrangement uses TRBV7-2 and TRBJ2-1; perhaps TRBD1 as D (6 bases). Sequences were derived from CXCR5- memory CD4+ T cells sorted from blood, sampled on the day of influenza vaccination. Written as DNA, the CDR3 is TGTGCCAGCAGCTCCGGGCAGGGGTCATTCGTTGAGCAGTTCTTC. Protein sequence: CASSSGQGSFVEQFF.